Described below is a single T cell receptor (beta chain) sequence and its context. What it recognizes is unknown. This entry belongs to a study of Ad26.COV2.S vaccination and SARS-CoV-2 variants. Study observations and caveats: Ad26.COV2.S recipients had broader spike-specific TCRs (P = 0.0014). Responses of spike-specific T cells (both CD8+ and CD4+) reportedly showed substantial breadth after vaccination.

Clones were sequenced by immunoSEQ multiplex PCR, and TCRdb holds only the in-frame ones, with some missing. The sample contains 300,000 to 400,000 clones, roughly 91% of which appear only once. As for treatment: roughly 18 received Ad26.COV2.S at low or high dose, single or two shots; roughly 5 received placebo; per-sample allocation not given. The study sampled participants on day 63 after the first vaccine or placebo injection. The sample in question was peripheral blood, obtained in a trial of Ad26.COV2.S vaccine versus placebo. The source of this sequence is a person between 18 and 59 years old who received the Ad26.COV2.S COVID-19 vaccine or a placebo.

The CDR3 here is CASSYRAASPGSYGYTF. In nucleotides, the CDR3 is TGTGCCAGCAGTTACAGGGCGGCCTCCCCAGGAAGCTATGGCTACACCTTC. The chain combines TRBV28 with TRBJ1-2; a weak D match, TRBD1 (6 bases). CDR3 size: 17 residues. V was trimmed by 4 bases and J by 4 bases, leaving 22 bases between them. Germline CDR1 is MDHEN and CDR2 is SYDVKM.